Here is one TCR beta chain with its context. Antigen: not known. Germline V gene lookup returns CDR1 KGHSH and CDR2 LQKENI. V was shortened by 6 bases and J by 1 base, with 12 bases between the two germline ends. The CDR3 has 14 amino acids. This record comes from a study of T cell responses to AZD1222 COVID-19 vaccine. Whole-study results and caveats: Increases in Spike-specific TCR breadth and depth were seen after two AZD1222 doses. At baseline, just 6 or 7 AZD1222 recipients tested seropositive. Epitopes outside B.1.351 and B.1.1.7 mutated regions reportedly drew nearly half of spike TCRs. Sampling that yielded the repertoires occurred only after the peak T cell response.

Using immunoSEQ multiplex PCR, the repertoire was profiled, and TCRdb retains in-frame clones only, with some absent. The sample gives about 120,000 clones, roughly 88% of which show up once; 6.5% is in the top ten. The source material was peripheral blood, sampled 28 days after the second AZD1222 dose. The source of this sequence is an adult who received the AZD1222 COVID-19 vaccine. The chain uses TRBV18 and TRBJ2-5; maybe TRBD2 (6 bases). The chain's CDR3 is CASSTRDSQETQYF. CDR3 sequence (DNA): TGTGCCAGCTCCACACGGGACTCCCAAGAGACCCAGTACTTC.